This is a list of T cell receptor beta chains from one sample in a study of blood T cell repertoires in COVID-19. Measured with immunoSEQ multiplex PCR; TCRdb has only the in-frame clones, and not every one. The profile shows 150,000 to 200,000 clones, approximately 85% of them singletons. The sequencing input was peripheral blood. The receptor set was obtained from a woman of 80 years or more with acute or convalescent COVID-19. CDR3s include the opening cysteine and the closing phenylalanine or tryptophan. A D gene is named only where the DNA matches it firmly. The size field is filled for only some rows; it gives once, few, many or a size class.

v_call	clone_size	j_call	d_call	cdr3_nt	cdr3_aa
TRBV11-2	NA	TRBJ2-7	TRBD1	TGTGCCAGCAACAGGCAGGGGGCGGACGAGCAGTACTTC	CASNRQGADEQYF
TRBV18	NA	TRBJ1-4	NA	TGTGCCAGCTCAGATACAGGGCCTGGTGAAAAACTGTTTTTT	CASSDTGPGEKLFF
TRBV7-2	NA	TRBJ2-1	TRBD2	TGTGCCACAGCGGGAGGGGCCTACAATGAGCAGTTCTTC	CATAGGAYNEQFF
TRBV6-1	NA	TRBJ2-1	TRBD2	TGTGCCAGCAGTGAAGCGAGGGGAGGGGTCTACAATGAGCAGTTCTTC	CASSEARGGVYNEQFF
TRBV24-1	NA	TRBJ2-3	NA	TGTGCCACCAGTGAGGCAGGGAAAACAGATACGCAGTATTTT	CATSEAGKTDTQYF
TRBV7-8	NA	TRBJ1-2	NA	TGTGCCAGCAGCCGAGGAACAGGGTTGGAGAACTATGGCTACACCTTC	CASSRGTGLENYGYTF
TRBV19	NA	TRBJ1-3	NA	TGTGCCAGTAGGAGTCCCCAGGGCCACTCTGGAAACACCATATATTTT	CASRSPQGHSGNTIYF
TRBV4-1	NA	TRBJ1-2	NA	TGCGCCAGCAGCCAAGAGGTCAGGGTTAACTATGGCTACACCTTC	CASSQEVRVNYGYTF
TRBV11-3	NA	TRBJ2-7	TRBD2	TGTGCCCCAACGGGGGGAGTTTGGGGGTCGGACTACGAGCAGTACTTC	CAPTGGVWGSDYEQYF
TRBV7-2	NA	TRBJ1-2	TRBD1	TGTGCCAGCAGCTCCTTCAGGGGGAGCTACACCTTC	CASSSFRGSYTF
TRBV10-1	NA	TRBJ2-1	TRBD2	TGCGCCAGCAGTGTAATGGCGGGGGGGAACTACAATGAGCAGTTCTTC	CASSVMAGGNYNEQFF
TRBV11-3	NA	TRBJ1-1	NA	TGTGCCAGCAGCTCCGCGGGGGGCCTGAACACTGAAGCTTTCTTT	CASSSAGGLNTEAFF
TRBV18	few	TRBJ2-7	NA	TGTGCCAGCTCATCGGGCTACGAGCAGTACTTC	CASSSGYEQYF
TRBV4-3	NA	TRBJ2-3	TRBD2	TGCGCCAGCAGCCAAGGGGCCCGAGGAGCGGGGGGCACAGATACGCAGTATTTT	CASSQGARGAGGTDTQYF
TRBV5-1	few	TRBJ1-2	NA	TGCGCCAGCAGCGCCGGCCGACTTGGCTACACCTTC	CASSAGRLGYTF
TRBV27	NA	TRBJ1-1	TRBD1	TGTGCCAGCAGTTTAGGCAGGGGGAGGAGAGATACTGAAGCTTTCTTT	CASSLGRGRRDTEAFF
TRBV18	NA	TRBJ1-5	TRBD1	TGTGCCAGCTCACCACCGACAAAAAGCCCTGGGACAGGCTACAATCAGCCCCAGCATTTT	CASSPPTKSPGTGYNQPQHF
TRBV5-1	NA	TRBJ1-1	NA	TGCGCCAGCAGCTTGGTCAAGAACGGGATGAACACTGAAGCTTTCTTT	CASSLVKNGMNTEAFF
TRBV7-9	NA	TRBJ1-2	TRBD1	TGTGCCAGCAGCTTAGCAGAGGGGGCAGGGGGCTACACCTTC	CASSLAEGAGGYTF
TRBV7-8	NA	TRBJ1-2	TRBD1	TGTGCCAGCAGCCCGTACAGGGGGCCTAACTATGGCTACACCTTC	CASSPYRGPNYGYTF
TRBV18	NA	TRBJ2-1	NA	TGTGCCAGCTCACCGGTAGACAATGAGCAGTTCTTC	CASSPVDNEQFF
TRBV10-3	NA	TRBJ1-1	NA	TGTGCCATCAGTGACCAGAGGCATGAAGCTTTCTTT	CAISDQRHEAFF
TRBV5-1	NA	TRBJ1-5	NA	TGCGCCAGCAGCCATAGCAGCAATCAGCCCCAGCATTTT	CASSHSSNQPQHF
TRBV27	few	TRBJ1-5	NA	TGTGCCAGCAGGAGTTTAAGGCCTTCGGGGGTTAGCAATCAGCCCCAGCATTTT	CASRSLRPSGVSNQPQHF
TRBV23-1	NA	TRBJ1-5	NA	TGCGCCAGCAATCGGGACACCCCAGGGCCCCAGCATTTT	CASNRDTPGPQHF
TRBV2	NA	TRBJ2-7	NA	TGTGCCAGCAGTGTCGGGCGGGTCGAGCAGTACTTC	CASSVGRVEQYF
TRBV3-1/TRBV3-2	few	TRBJ1-2	TRBD1	TGTGCCAGCAGCCCAACGGACAGGGTCAACTATGGCTACACCTTC	CASSPTDRVNYGYTF
TRBV7-9	NA	TRBJ2-2	NA	TGTGCCAGCAGCTTAGCGCCCAGTGAAGTCGGGGAGCTGTTTTTT	CASSLAPSEVGELFF
TRBV4-1	NA	TRBJ1-1	TRBD1	TGCGCCAGCTGTTGGGGGCCAGGGGGGAATACTGAAGCTTTCTTT	CASCWGPGGNTEAFF
TRBV7-2	NA	TRBJ2-5	TRBD2	TGTGCCAGCAGAAACGGGGGGTCCCAAGAGACCCAGTACTTC	CASRNGGSQETQYF
TRBV4-1	NA	TRBJ1-3	NA	TGCGCCAGCAGCCGCTCCGGAGGGGGAAACACCATATATTTT	CASSRSGGGNTIYF
TRBV7-2	NA	TRBJ2-7	NA	TGTGCCAGCAGCTTCGTCAGGACTGGTGGCGAGCAGTACTTC	CASSFVRTGGEQYF
TRBV5-1	once	TRBJ1-1	TRBD1	TGCGCCAGCAGCCCCGGGACAGACACTGAAGCTTTCTTT	CASSPGTDTEAFF
TRBV5-4	NA	TRBJ2-1	TRBD2	TGTGCCAGCAGTGCAAAGACTAGCGGGACCCTCAATGAGCAGTTCTTC	CASSAKTSGTLNEQFF
TRBV9	NA	TRBJ1-2	TRBD1	TGTGCCAGCAGCCCCCGACAGGGGGAGGGCTATGGCTACACCTTC	CASSPRQGEGYGYTF
TRBV5-8	NA	TRBJ2-7	NA	TGTGCCAGCAGCTTGGACTACCACTACGAGCAGTACTTC	CASSLDYHYEQYF
TRBV7-2	NA	TRBJ1-6	NA	TGTGCCAGCAGCTTAGCAGTCCGGAGTTTGGCACCCCTCCACTTT	CASSLAVRSLAPLHF
TRBV3-1/TRBV3-2	NA	TRBJ2-3	NA	TGTGCCAGCAGCCCCCCCGGGACTCAACTAACAGATACGCAGTATTTT	CASSPPGTQLTDTQYF
TRBV13	NA	TRBJ2-4	NA	TGTGCCAGCAGCTTAAGCGGGGCCAAAAACATTCAGTACTTC	CASSLSGAKNIQYF
TRBV11-2	NA	TRBJ2-7	NA	TGTGCCAGCAGCCGAGGGTGGGTTGCTTACGAGCAGTACTTC	CASSRGWVAYEQYF
TRBV6-5	once	TRBJ1-6	NA	TGTGCCAGCAGTTACTCAGGGGTTCAGGGGACACCCCTCCACTTT	CASSYSGVQGTPLHF
TRBV5-4	NA	TRBJ2-1	TRBD2	TGTGCCAGCAGCCGGGGACTAGCGGGGGTTGAGCAGTTCTTC	CASSRGLAGVEQFF
TRBV5-4	NA	TRBJ2-1	NA	TGTGCCAGCAGCTTGGACTCTAGAACCTACAATGAGCAGTTCTTC	CASSLDSRTYNEQFF
TRBV27	NA	TRBJ2-4	NA	TGTGCCCCGCCGCCTCCGGAGTACTTC	CAPPPPEYF
TRBV27	NA	TRBJ1-6	TRBD1	TGTGCCAGCAGTTTAGTCAGGGGGCTTAGATCACCCCTCCACTTT	CASSLVRGLRSPLHF
TRBV6-2/TRBV6-3	NA	TRBJ2-7	TRBD2	TGTGCCAGCAGTTACAAGCGCCGTGCGGGACTAGCAGATTACGAGCAGTACTTC	CASSYKRRAGLADYEQYF
TRBV19	once	TRBJ1-6	NA	TGTGCCAGTAGCCCTCTGGCGGGGCGAGAGAATTCACCCCTCCACTTT	CASSPLAGRENSPLHF
TRBV6-5	NA	TRBJ1-5	NA	TGTGCCAGCAGACCGGGACACTATAGCAATCAGCCCCAGCATTTT	CASRPGHYSNQPQHF
TRBV6-1	once	TRBJ2-2	NA	TGTGCCAGCAGTGAAATTTTAACCGGGGAGCTGTTTTTT	CASSEILTGELFF
TRBV5-6	NA	TRBJ1-6	NA	TGTGCCAGCAGCCACCCTCAGGGGATGTATAATTCACCCCTCCACTTT	CASSHPQGMYNSPLHF
TRBV27	NA	TRBJ2-1	NA	TGTGCCAGCAGGTACGGGGGTGAGCAGTTCTTC	CASRYGGEQFF
TRBV30	NA	TRBJ1-1	TRBD1	TGTGCCTGGTCGGGACAGGGCCTGGGTGAAGCTTTCTTT	CAWSGQGLGEAFF
TRBV6-5	NA	TRBJ1-6	NA	TGTGCCAGCATCGGGGACAACAATTCACCCCTCCACTTT	CASIGDNNSPLHF
TRBV5-6	NA	TRBJ1-1	NA	TGTGCCAGCAGCGACCGGGACACTGAAGCTTTCTTT	CASSDRDTEAFF
TRBV4-3	NA	TRBJ2-3	NA	TGCGCCAGCAGCCGGGAGACAGGTGGTTTCACAGATACGCAGTATTTT	CASSRETGGFTDTQYF
TRBV4-1	NA	TRBJ1-1	NA	TGCGCCAGCAGCTCAAGGTGGCCCCAAAGCGGGGGGGGGAACACTGAAGCTTTCTTT	CASSSRWPQSGGGNTEAFF
TRBV23-1	NA	TRBJ2-1	NA	TGCGCCAGGGGAAGGGGGAAATCCAATGAGCAGTTCTTC	CARGRGKSNEQFF